The count of the clone carrying this T cell receptor beta chain is one. V lost 6 bases to trimming and J lost 5 bases, with 7 bases between them. The CDR3 consists of 12 residues. CDR1 MGHDK and CDR2 SYGVNS come from the germline V gene. The data belong to a study of blood T cell repertoires in COVID-19. Whole-study context: Donors in the United States, Italy and Spain gave samples during acute or convalescent COVID-19. From T cells, B-cell-depleted T cells, or PBMCs came the material, which was cDNA or gDNA.

As originally analysed: For nucleated cells, counts were estimated from reference gene primer amplification. Only in-frame clones appear in the TCRdb table, and some are missing; sequencing was by immunoSEQ multiplex PCR. V and J calls and clone size follow that table, whereas D and trimming were derived from the DNA. The table lists approximately 200,000 clones, 87% of them singletons, with approximately 6.2% in the top ten. The clonotype originates from a man in his sixties who had recovered from COVID-19. The sequenced material came from peripheral blood. The chain carries TRBV25-1 and TRBJ2-2, with a weak D call TRBD1 (5 bases). The CDR3 loop is CASSRDTGELFF. Here the CDR3 DNA reads TGTGCCAGCAGCAGGGATACCGGGGAGCTGTTTTTT.